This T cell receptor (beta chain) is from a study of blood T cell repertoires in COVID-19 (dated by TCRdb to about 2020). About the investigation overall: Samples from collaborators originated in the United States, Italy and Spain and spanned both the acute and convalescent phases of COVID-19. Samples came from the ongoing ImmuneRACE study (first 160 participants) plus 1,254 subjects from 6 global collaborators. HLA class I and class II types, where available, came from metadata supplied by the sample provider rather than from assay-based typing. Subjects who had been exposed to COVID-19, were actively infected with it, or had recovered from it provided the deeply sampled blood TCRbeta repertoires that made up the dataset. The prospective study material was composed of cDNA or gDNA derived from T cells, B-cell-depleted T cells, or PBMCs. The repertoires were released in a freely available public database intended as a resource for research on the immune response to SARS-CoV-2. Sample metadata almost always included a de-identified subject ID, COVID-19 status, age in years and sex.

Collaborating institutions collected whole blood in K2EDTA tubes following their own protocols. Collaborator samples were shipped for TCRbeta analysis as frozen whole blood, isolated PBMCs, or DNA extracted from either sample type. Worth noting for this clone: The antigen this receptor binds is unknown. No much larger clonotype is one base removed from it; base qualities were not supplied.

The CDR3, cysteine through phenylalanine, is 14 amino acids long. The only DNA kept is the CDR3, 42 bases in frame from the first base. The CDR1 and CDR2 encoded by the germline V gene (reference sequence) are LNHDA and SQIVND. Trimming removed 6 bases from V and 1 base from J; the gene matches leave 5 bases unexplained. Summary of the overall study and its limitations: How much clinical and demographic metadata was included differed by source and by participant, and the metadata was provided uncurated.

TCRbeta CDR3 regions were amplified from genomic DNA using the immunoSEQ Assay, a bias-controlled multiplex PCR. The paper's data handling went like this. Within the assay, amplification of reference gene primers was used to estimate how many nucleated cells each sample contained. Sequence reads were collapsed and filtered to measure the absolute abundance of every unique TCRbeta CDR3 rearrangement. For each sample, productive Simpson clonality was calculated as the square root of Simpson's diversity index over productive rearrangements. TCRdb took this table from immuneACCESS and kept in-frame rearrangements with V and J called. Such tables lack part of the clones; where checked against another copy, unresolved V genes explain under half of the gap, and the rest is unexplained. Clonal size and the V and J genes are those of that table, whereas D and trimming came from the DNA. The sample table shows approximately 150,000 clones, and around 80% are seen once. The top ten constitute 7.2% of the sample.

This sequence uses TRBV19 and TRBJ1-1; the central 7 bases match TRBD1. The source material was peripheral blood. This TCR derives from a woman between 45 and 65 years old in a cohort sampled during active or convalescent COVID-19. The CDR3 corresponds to CASRFQGGNTEAFF. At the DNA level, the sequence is TGTGCCAGTAGGTTTCAGGGGGGGAACACTGAAGCTTTCTTT.